This passage covers 15 T cell receptor beta chains from one sample sequenced in a study of T cell repertoires in cytomegalovirus infection. MiXCR was run by TCRdb on the reads, yielding one entry per CDR3 protein. Among 510,000 or so distinct CDR3 sequences listed, 26% were seen once. The source material was PBMCs. The source is a human donor in good health (CMV status not recorded). Some clones in this sample may be carry-over from other donors' samples.

This chain joins TRBV11-3 and TRBJ2-7; D is possibly TRBD1 (6 bases). The V end lost 5 bases, the J end lost 6 bases, and 14 bases lay between the germline ends. The CDR3 length is 13 residues. Per germline, CDR1 SGHNT and CDR2 YENEEA. The CDR3 DNA follows: TGTGCCAGCAGCCTCCAGGGGTCAGGCGAGCAGTACTTC. It is translated as CASSLQGSGEQYF.

The chain is built from TRBV30 and TRBJ1-5; D is ambiguous. Germline CDR1 reads GTSNPN; CDR2 reads SVGIG (reference sequence). Trimming took off 0 bases at V and 4 bases at J, with 4 bases between the two ends. The CDR3 length is 12 residues. The chain's CDR3 is CAWSVQNQPQHF. The CDR3 DNA is TGTGCCTGGAGTGTACAGAATCAGCCCCAGCATTTT.

This clonotype was counted between two and nine times. The V gene is TRBV12-3 or TRBV12-4, the J gene TRBJ2-3; TRBD2 aligns across 7 bases. The CDR3 consists of 18 residues. V lost 3 bases and J lost 0; bases outside the gene matches: 12. As DNA, the CDR3 is TGTGCCAGCAGTTTTCTCCGGGGGGACTACCAGAGCACAGATACGCAGTATTTT. This encodes CASSFLRGDYQSTDTQYF.

Only a few counts were recorded for this clonotype. The chain has TRBV12-3 or TRBV12-4 and TRBJ2-1; 12 nucleotides align to TRBD2. The V segment lost 6 bases and the J segment 2 bases; nucleotides outside the gene matches: 11. There are 18 residues in the CDR3. CDR3 amino acids: CASRPLPGLAGAYNEQFF. Written as DNA, the CDR3 is TGTGCCAGCAGACCATTACCGGGACTAGCGGGCGCCTACAATGAGCAGTTCTTC.

This clonotype was detected ten times or more. The chain employs TRBV28 and TRBJ1-5, with D possibly TRBD1 on 6 matching bases. CDR1 and CDR2 from the germline V gene are MDHEN and SYDVKM. This CDR3 is 15 amino acids long. The V end was cut by 2 bases, the J end by 3 bases, with 11 bases between. CDR3 loop: CASSLEGQFNQPQHF. CDR3 nucleotides: TGTGCCAGCAGTTTAGAAGGACAGTTCAATCAGCCCCAGCATTTT.

The rearrangement links TRBV28 to TRBJ1-1; D may be TRBD1 (6 bases). V dropped 5 bases and J dropped 4 bases, with 20 bases sitting between them. The CDR3 has 16 amino acids. Germline CDR1 MDHEN, CDR2 SYDVKM. CDR3 bases: TGTGCCAGCAGTCGGCAGACGCAGGGGCGGCGCACTGAAGCTTTCTTT. Translated: CASSRQTQGRRTEAFF.

This clonotype was found many times. The J gene is TRBJ1-4, the V gene TRBV28; D is uncertain. The germline V gene encodes CDR1 MDHEN and CDR2 SYDVKM. CDR3 length: 16 residues. Trimming removed 5 bases from V and 0 bases from J, with 13 bases in between. CDR3 DNA sequence: TGTGCCAGCAGTGTCCAAACTTTTGCAACTAATGAAAAACTGTTTTTT. It codes for CASSVQTFATNEKLFF.

This chain uses TRBV2 with TRBJ1-5; D unclear. The germline V and J ends were trimmed by 7 bases and 0 bases, with 10 bases remaining between them. This CDR3 spans 14 amino acids. CDR1 and CDR2 from the germline V gene are SNHLY and FYNNEI. Written as DNA, the CDR3 is TGTGCCAGCACCTTAATCGATAGCAATCAGCCCCAGCATTTT. Translated: CASTLIDSNQPQHF.

There are many counts of this clonotype. V is TRBV7-2 and J is TRBJ2-5; D is possibly TRBD1 (5 bases). The CDR3 spans 14 residues. The ends were cut back, 2 bases at V and 5 bases at J, with 12 bases in the middle. CDR1 and CDR2 (germline): SGHTA, FQGNSA. DNA of the CDR3: TGTGCCAGCAGCTTATCTCAGGGCTGGGAGACCCAGTACTTC. This codes for CASSLSQGWETQYF.

The J gene is TRBJ2-5, the V gene TRBV28, with 11 nucleotides matching TRBD2. Trimming cost V 2 bases and J 2 bases; bases outside gene matches: 13. This CDR3 spans 19 amino acids. From germline, CDR1 is MDHEN and CDR2 SYDVKM. CDR3 region: CASSLVVGLAGGTQETQYF. The CDR3 region has the DNA TGTGCCAGCAGTTTAGTTGTCGGGCTAGCGGGAGGTACACAAGAGACCCAGTACTTC.

This chain connects TRBV5-4 to TRBJ2-7, with D possibly matching TRBD2 (5 bases). The CDR3 length is 15 residues. V dropped 3 bases and J dropped 2 bases, with 15 bases sitting between them. Germline V gene sequence: CDR1 SGHNT, CDR2 YYREEE (reference sequence). CDR3 in DNA: TGTGCCAGCAGCTCGGTCTTAGCGAATACCTACGAGCAGTACGTC. As protein: CASSSVLANTYEQYV.

The sample holds a few counts of this clonotype. The chain employs TRBV12-3 or TRBV12-4 and TRBJ2-2; 12 bases are a match to TRBD2. J was trimmed by 0 bases and V by 6 bases; bases with no gene match: 11. The CDR3 consists of 19 residues. CDR3 DNA sequence: TGTGCCAGCAGCCGACTAGCGGGAGTTCCTCAAACGAACACCGGGGAGCTGTTTTTT. Its translation is CASSRLAGVPQTNTGELFF.

This clonotype showed up many times. The CDR3 DNA sequence: TGTGCCAGCAGCTTAGGAGGGCTCGGAGAAAAACTGTTTTTT. This translates into CASSLGGLGEKLFF. This rearrangement joins TRBV11-2 to TRBJ1-4; D remains unclear. Germline lookup yields CDR1 SGHAT and CDR2 FQNNGV. Between the trimmed V and J ends, which lost 1 base and 8 bases, there was a span of 11 bases. This CDR3 has 14 residues.

The chain has TRBV5-6 and TRBJ2-5; D call uncertain. The CDR3 length is 13 residues. The ends were cut back, 0 bases at V and 2 bases at J, with 5 bases in the middle. Germline CDR1 SGHDT, CDR2 YYEEEE. CDR3 amino acids: CASSLESQETQYF. The CDR3 DNA reads TGTGCCAGCAGCTTGGAGTCTCAAGAGACCCAGTACTTC.

This clonotype was detected many times. The chain uses TRBV7-2 and TRBJ1-2; TRBD1 is a possible D gene (6 bases). V was cut by 8 bases and J by 6 bases, with 13 bases left in between. This CDR3 contains 12 residues. The germline V gene has CDR1 SGHTA and CDR2 FQGNSA. CDR3 sequence: CASSRRTDGYTF. In DNA form, the CDR3 reads TGTGCCAGCTCCCGTCGGACAGATGGCTACACCTTC.